This T cell receptor (beta chain) was identified during a study of T-cell reconstitution after alpha-beta-depleted transplantation in children. Unique molecular identifiers were built into the TCRbeta library. TCRdb fed the PCR reads into MiXCR, producing one record per CDR3 protein. The sample yields around 270,000 distinct CDR3 sequences, around 10% seen once. General study results and limits: Reportedly, roughly two months post-transplant, alpha-beta T cells arose from several hundred expanded graft clones. Newly produced T cells mostly provided counts and TCRbeta diversity after one year, as hyperexpanded clones declined. Surviving recipient T cells and thymic progenitors underlay high day-60 TCRbeta diversity in some patients.

With 3 bases clipped from V and 2 bases from J, the junction kept 5 bases outside the gene matches. Per germline, CDR1 LGHNA and CDR2 YNFKEQ. The CDR3 is 15 residues long. This clonotype has a handful of counts. Its antigen is unidentified. This sample comprised PBMCs, obtained before TCRalphabeta/CD19-depleted stem cell transplant. The origin of this receptor is a boy younger than two with acute myeloid leukemia, due to receive a stem cell transplant. The gene calls are TRBV4-2 and TRBJ2-7, with 9 bases aligning to TRBD1. The CDR3 nucleotides are TGTGCCAGCAGCCATGGGAGACAGGGGGCCTACGAGCAGTACTTC. It translates to CASSHGRQGAYEQYF.